The 12 T cell receptor beta chains listed next were all sequenced from one sample in a study of T-cell memory formation after mild COVID-19. TCRdb reprocessed the 5' RACE reads via MiXCR and lists one record per CDR3 protein. Of hundreds of thousands of distinct CDR3 sequences listed, 15% to 20% are singletons. Sequencing was done on a sample of PBMCs or a T cell subset sorted from them (not recorded which). The receptors come from an adult woman who had mild COVID-19 (a few samples of this study predate the infection). Cell type and time point are not known.

This clonotype showed up many times. This rearrangement joins TRBV29-1 to TRBJ1-1, with D perhaps matching TRBD1 (5 bases). This CDR3 is built from 14 residues. V gave up 1 base and J gave up 0 bases, with 9 bases separating them. Germline CDR1 is SQVTM and CDR2 is ANQGSEA. CDR3: CSVEGAGVNTEAFF. For the CDR3, the DNA is TGCAGCGTTGAAGGGGCGGGGGTGAACACTGAAGCTTTCTTT.

The rearrangement uses TRBV7-9 and TRBJ1-1; TRBD1 matches at 7 bases. The germline gives CDR1 SEHNR, CDR2 FQNEAQ (reference sequence). The CDR3 length is 14 residues. Losses at the gene ends were 5 bases for V and 10 bases for J; bases not matched to a gene: 13. The CDR3 DNA reads as TGTGCCAGCAGCCCGGAGCCGGACAGGCGGGGAGCTTTCTTT. This sequence encodes CASSPEPDRRGAFF.

The chain combines TRBV7-2 with TRBJ2-7; D call uncertain. Germline V CDR1 and CDR2: SGHTA, FQGNSA. Trimming left V 7 bases short and J 3 bases short, with 19 bases between. The CDR3 length is 15 residues. CDR3 residues: CASTISSGPFYEQYF. Here the CDR3 DNA reads TGTGCCAGCACCATTTCGTCGGGTCCTTTCTACGAGCAGTACTTC.

This clonotype was found a few times. The chain couples TRBV6-5 to TRBJ2-1, with 7 nucleotides matching TRBD1. CDR3 length: 17 residues. The germline V gene encodes CDR1 MNHEY and CDR2 SVGAGI. J gave up 5 bases and V 6 bases, and 16 bases lay outside the gene matches. CDR3 in DNA: TGTGCCAGCAGCCGCCCCGACAGGGAATGGCCGGACAATGAGCAGTTCTTC. This translates into CASSRPDREWPDNEQFF.

This sequence joins TRBV7-2 and TRBJ2-3, with TRBD2 matching over 9 bases. V lost 0 bases and J lost 5; bases outside the gene matches: 6. Germline CDR1 reads SGHTA; CDR2 reads FQGNSA. CDR3 length: 16 residues. CDR3 sequence: CASSLAPAGGQDTQYF. CDR3 nucleotides: TGTGCCAGCAGCTTAGCCCCAGCGGGAGGTCAAGATACGCAGTATTTT.

This clonotype was detected a few times. The chain uses TRBV6-5 and TRBJ2-2, with 7 bases lining up with TRBD1. The CDR3 runs to 16 residues. With 6 bases clipped from V and 4 bases from J, the junction kept 11 bases outside the gene matches. Germline CDR1 and CDR2: MNHEY and SVGAGI. The CDR3 reads CASSPTGRGSTGELFF. In DNA form, the CDR3 reads TGTGCCAGCAGCCCGACAGGGAGAGGGAGCACCGGGGAGCTGTTTTTT.

This chain links TRBV5-1 with TRBJ1-1; no firm D call. V was shortened by 0 bases and J by 7 bases, with 7 bases between the two germline ends. Germline assignment: CDR1 SGHRS and CDR2 YFSETQ. The CDR3 is 12 residues long. CDR3: CASSLAFGEAFF. The DNA for the CDR3 is TGCGCCAGCAGCTTGGCCTTCGGTGAAGCTTTCTTT.

The table lists this clonotype with a few counts. The chain carries TRBV13 and TRBJ2-7, with a weak D call TRBD1 (5 bases). Trimming cost V 3 bases and J 0 bases, with 15 bases left between them. The germline CDR1 and CDR2 sequences are PRHDT and FYEKMQ (reference sequence). The CDR3 runs 16 residues. The CDR3 DNA reads TGTGCCAGCAGCTTGGAACGACAGTGGAGCTCCTACGAGCAGTACTTC. It specifies CASSLERQWSSYEQYF. Full variable domain (missing parts from reference TRBV13 and TRBJ2-7): AAGVIQSPRHLIKEKRETATLKCYPIPRHDTVYWYQQGPGQDPQFLISFYEKMQSDKGSIPDRFSAQQFSDYHSELNMSSLELGDSALYFCASSLERQWSSYEQYFGPGTRLTVT.

V gene TRBV12-3 or TRBV12-4 combines with J gene TRBJ1-5, with no clear D. The CDR3 runs to 12 residues. The V end lost 5 bases, the J end lost 7 bases, and 9 bases lay between the germline ends. CDR3 sequence (DNA): TGTGCCAGCAGTCCCACCGGGCAGCCCCAGCATTTT. Encoded protein: CASSPTGQPQHF.

The rearrangement uses TRBV7-2 and TRBJ2-1, with 13 positions matching TRBD2. V lost 1 base and J lost 0; bases outside the gene matches: 3. CDR1 and CDR2 from the germline V gene are SGHTA and FQGNSA. This CDR3 contains 18 residues. The CDR3 protein is CASSLGGTSGASYNEQFF. CDR3 nucleotide sequence: TGTGCCAGCAGCTTAGGGGGGACTAGCGGGGCCTCCTACAATGAGCAGTTCTTC.

This clonotype was observed at least ten times. This chain uses TRBV28 with TRBJ1-2; D is unresolved. The CDR3 totals 13 residues. Between the trimmed V and J ends, which lost 4 bases and 4 bases, there was a span of 10 bases. CDR1 is MDHEN, CDR2 SYDVKM, per germline. The CDR3, as DNA: TGTGCCAGCAGTTCCCATATGGGCTATGGCTACACCTTC. As protein: CASSSHMGYGYTF.

This clonotype was counted many times. The V and J genes are TRBV5-1 and TRBJ1-1; D possibly corresponds to TRBD1 (5 bases). The germline CDR1 and CDR2 sequences are SGHRS and YFSETQ. The V end lost 3 bases, the J end lost 8 bases, and 17 bases lay between the germline ends. The CDR3 length is 14 residues. The CDR3 region is CASSSTDLRSEAFF. CDR3 DNA: TGCGCCAGCAGCTCGACAGATTTGCGAAGCGAAGCTTTCTTT. The whole variable domain, remainder taken from reference TRBV5-1 and TRBJ1-1, is KAGVTQTPRYLIKTRGQQVTLSCSPISGHRSVSWYQQTPGQGLQFLFEYFSETQRNKGNFPGRFSGRQFSNSRSEMNVSTLELGDSALYLCASSSTDLRSEAFFGQGTRLTVV.